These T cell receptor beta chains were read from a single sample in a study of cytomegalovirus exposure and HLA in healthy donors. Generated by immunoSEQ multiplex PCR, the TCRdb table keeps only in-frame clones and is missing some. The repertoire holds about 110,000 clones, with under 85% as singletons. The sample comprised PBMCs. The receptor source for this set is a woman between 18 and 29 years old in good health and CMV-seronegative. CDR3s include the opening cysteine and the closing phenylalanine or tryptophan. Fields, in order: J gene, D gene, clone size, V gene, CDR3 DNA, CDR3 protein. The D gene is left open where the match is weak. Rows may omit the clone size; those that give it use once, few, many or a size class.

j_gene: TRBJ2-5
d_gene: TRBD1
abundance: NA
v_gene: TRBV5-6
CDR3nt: TGTGCCAGCAGCTTGCTAGGACAGGGGGCAGAGACCCAGTACTTC
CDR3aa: CASSLLGQGAETQYF

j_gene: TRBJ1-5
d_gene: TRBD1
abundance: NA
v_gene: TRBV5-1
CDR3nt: TGCGCCAGCAGCCTCGGGACAGCTAGCAATCAGCCCCAGCATTTT
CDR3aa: CASSLGTASNQPQHF

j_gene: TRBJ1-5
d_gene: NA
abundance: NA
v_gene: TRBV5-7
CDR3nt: TGTGCCAGCAGCTTGACTAACAGGGTTGGCGATCAGCCCCAGCATTTT
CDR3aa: CASSLTNRVGDQPQHF

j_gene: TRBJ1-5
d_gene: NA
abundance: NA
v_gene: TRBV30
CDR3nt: TGTGCCTTCCGGGGTGCGGGGGACCGCGGGCCCCAGCATTTT
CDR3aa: CAFRGAGDRGPQHF

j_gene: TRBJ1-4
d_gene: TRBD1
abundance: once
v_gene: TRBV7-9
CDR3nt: TGTGCCAGCAGCCCTTTTGGGGACAGCTTGGCAACTAATGAAAAACTGTTTTTT
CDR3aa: CASSPFGDSLATNEKLFF

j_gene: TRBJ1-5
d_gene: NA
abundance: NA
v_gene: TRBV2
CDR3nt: TGTGCCAGCAGGGCCCACAATCAGCCCCAGCATTTT
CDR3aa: CASRAHNQPQHF

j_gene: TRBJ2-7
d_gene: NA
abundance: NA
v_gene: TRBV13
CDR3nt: TGTGCCAGCAGCTTAGGCAGGGAGGTTTACGAGCAGTACTTC
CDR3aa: CASSLGREVYEQYF

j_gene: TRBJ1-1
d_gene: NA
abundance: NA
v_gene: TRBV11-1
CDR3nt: TGTGCCAGCAGCCTCGGACAGAAGACTGAAGCTTTCTTT
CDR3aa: CASSLGQKTEAFF

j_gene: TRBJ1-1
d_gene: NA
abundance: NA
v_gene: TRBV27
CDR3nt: TGTGCCAGTTCTAAAGGGGATGAAGCTTTCTTT
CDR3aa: CASSKGDEAFF

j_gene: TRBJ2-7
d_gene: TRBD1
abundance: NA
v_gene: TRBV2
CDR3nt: TGTGCCGGCGGACAGGGCTACGAGCAGTACTTC
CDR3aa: CAGGQGYEQYF

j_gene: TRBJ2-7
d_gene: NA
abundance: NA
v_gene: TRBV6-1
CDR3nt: TGTGCCAGCAGTGCATTGCTGTCGTATTCCGGCGAGCAGTACTTC
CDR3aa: CASSALLSYSGEQYF

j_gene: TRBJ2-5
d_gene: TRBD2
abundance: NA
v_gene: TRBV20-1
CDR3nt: TGCAGTGGCGGGGGACAAGAGACCCAGTACTTC
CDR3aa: CSGGGQETQYF

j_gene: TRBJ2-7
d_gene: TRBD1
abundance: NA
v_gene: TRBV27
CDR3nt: TGTGCCAGCGCGGACAGGGGACCCTACGAGCAGTACTTC
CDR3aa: CASADRGPYEQYF

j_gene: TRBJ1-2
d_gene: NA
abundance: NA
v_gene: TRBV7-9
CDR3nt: TGTGCCAGCAGCACCTCCCGGGGGAGCGGCTATGGCTACACCTTC
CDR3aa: CASSTSRGSGYGYTF

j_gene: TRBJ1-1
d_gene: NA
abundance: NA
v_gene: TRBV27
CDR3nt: TGTGCCAGCAGTTCGGGGGGGGTAGCTTTCTTT
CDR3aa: CASSSGGVAFF

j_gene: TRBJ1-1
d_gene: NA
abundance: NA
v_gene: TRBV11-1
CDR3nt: TGTGCCAGCAGCTTAGAGGGGCGCCTTGAAGCTTTCTTT
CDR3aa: CASSLEGRLEAFF

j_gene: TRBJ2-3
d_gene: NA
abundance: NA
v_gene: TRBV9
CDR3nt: TGTGCCAGCGCCCCACCGGGTGCAGATACGCAGTATTTT
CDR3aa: CASAPPGADTQYF

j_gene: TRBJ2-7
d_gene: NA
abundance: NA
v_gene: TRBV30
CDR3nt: TGTGCCTGGAGTGTAGCCACGGGAACCTACGAGCAGTACTTC
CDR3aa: CAWSVATGTYEQYF

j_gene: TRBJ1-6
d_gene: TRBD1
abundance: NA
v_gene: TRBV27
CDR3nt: TGTGCCAGCAGTTCACATAGACAGGGAAGGTATAATTCACCCCTCCACTTT
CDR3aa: CASSSHRQGRYNSPLHF

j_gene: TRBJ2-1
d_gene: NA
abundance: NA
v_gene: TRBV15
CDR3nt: TGTGCCACCAGCAGAGGGTGGCAGGGCTCCTACAATGAGCAGTTCTTC
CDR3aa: CATSRGWQGSYNEQFF

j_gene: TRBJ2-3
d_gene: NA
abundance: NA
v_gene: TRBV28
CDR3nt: TGTGCCAGCAGCTTCGTAGATACGCAGTATTTT
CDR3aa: CASSFVDTQYF

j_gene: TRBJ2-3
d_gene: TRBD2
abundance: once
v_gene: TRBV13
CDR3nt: TGTGCCAGCAGCGCGGGACGCGGGGGTATGACAGATACGCAGTATTTT
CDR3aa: CASSAGRGGMTDTQYF

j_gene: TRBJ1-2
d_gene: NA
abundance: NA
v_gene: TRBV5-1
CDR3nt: TGCGCCAGCAGCCCTCTAAGTGATGTATATGGCTACACCTTC
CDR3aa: CASSPLSDVYGYTF

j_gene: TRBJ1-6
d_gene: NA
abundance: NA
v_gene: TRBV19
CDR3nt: TGTGCCAGTAGTACAGAGAGCTATAATTCACCCCTCCACTTT
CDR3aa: CASSTESYNSPLHF

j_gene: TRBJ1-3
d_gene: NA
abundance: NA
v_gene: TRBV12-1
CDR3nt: TGTGCCAGCAGCGCTCCGGGACAGGGAGGTGGAAACACCATATATTTT
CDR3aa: CASSAPGQGGGNTIYF

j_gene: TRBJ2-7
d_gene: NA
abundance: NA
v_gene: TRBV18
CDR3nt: TGTGCCAGCTCACCAAGCACCGGGGCCTACGAGCAGTACTTC
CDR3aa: CASSPSTGAYEQYF

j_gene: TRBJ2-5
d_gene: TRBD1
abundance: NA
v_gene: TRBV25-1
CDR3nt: TGTGCCAGCAACGGGGAACAGGGGTACCAAGAGACCCAGTACTTC
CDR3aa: CASNGEQGYQETQYF

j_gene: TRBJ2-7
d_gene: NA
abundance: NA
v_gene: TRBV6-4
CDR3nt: TGTGCCAGCAGTGACTCGATACGAGAGAGAGAGAATTACGAGCAGTACTTC
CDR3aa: CASSDSIRERENYEQYF

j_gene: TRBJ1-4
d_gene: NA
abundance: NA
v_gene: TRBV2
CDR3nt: TGTGCCAGCAGTGATTCTGGCAGTTCCCGCGAAAAACTGTTTTTT
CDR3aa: CASSDSGSSREKLFF

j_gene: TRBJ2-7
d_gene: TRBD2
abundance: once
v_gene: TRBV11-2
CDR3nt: TGTGCCAGCAGCTTAGACGGGGGGGCTTACGAGCAGTACTTC
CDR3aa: CASSLDGGAYEQYF

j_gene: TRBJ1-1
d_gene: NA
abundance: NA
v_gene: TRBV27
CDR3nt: TGTGCCAGCTCTACACCGGGGACTGAAGCTTTCTTT
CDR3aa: CASSTPGTEAFF

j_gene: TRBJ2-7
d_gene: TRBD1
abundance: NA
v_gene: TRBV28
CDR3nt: TGTGCCAGCAGGGGGACAGGGACCCCCTACGAGCAGTACTTC
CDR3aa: CASRGTGTPYEQYF

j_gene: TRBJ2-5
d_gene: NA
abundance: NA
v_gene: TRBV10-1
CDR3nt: TGCGCCAGCAGTCCCCCCGGGGGAGAGACCCAGTACTTC
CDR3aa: CASSPPGGETQYF

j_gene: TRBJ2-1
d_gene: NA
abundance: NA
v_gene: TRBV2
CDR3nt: TGTGCCAGCAGTGGCCAGGGAGGTAATGAGCAGTTCTTC
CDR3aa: CASSGQGGNEQFF

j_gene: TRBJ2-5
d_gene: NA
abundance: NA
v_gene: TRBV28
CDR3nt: TGTGCCAGCAGCGCCAACGGGGGACGGTTACAAGAGACCCAGTACTTC
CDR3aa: CASSANGGRLQETQYF

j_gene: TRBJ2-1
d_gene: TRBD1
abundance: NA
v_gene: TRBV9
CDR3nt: TGTGCCAGCAGCGGTCGGACAGGGGAAATCAATGAGCAGTTCTTC
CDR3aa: CASSGRTGEINEQFF

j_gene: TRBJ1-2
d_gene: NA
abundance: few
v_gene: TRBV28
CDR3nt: TGTGCCAGCAGTTTAGGGGCCAGGGTTAAGGGCTACACCTTC
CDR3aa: CASSLGARVKGYTF

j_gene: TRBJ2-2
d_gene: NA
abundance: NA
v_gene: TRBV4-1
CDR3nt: TGCGCCAGCAGCCACAGACAGTCTATAACCGGGGAGCTGTTTTTT
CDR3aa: CASSHRQSITGELFF

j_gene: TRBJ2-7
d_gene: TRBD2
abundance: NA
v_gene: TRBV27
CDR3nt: TGTGCCAGCATGGGGGGGTACGAGCAGTACTTC
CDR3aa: CASMGGYEQYF

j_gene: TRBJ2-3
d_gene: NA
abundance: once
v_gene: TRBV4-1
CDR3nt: TGCGCCAGCAGCCACCCAGACAGGCACGAGTCCGATACGCAGTATTTT
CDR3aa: CASSHPDRHESDTQYF

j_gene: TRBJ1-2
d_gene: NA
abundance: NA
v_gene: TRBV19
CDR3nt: TGTGCCAGTAGCCGGGACACAAACTATGGCTACACCTTC
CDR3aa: CASSRDTNYGYTF

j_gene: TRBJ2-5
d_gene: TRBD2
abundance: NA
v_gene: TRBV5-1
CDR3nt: TGCGCCAGCAGCTTGGGCCGTTCCGGGACTAGCGGTTCAATCTACCAAGAGACCCAGTACTTC
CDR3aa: CASSLGRSGTSGSIYQETQYF

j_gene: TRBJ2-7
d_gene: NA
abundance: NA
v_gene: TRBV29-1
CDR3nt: TGCAGCGTTCGGTACTCCTACGAGCAGTACTTC
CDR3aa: CSVRYSYEQYF

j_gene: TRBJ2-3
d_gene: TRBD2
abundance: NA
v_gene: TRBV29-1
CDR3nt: TGCAGCGAGATTGGGGGGGAGTCAGATACGCAGTATTTT
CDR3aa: CSEIGGESDTQYF

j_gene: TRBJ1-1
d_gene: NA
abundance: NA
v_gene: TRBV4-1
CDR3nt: TGCGCCAGCAGCCTGGGTCTCGGGGGGACTGAAGCTTTCTTT
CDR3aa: CASSLGLGGTEAFF

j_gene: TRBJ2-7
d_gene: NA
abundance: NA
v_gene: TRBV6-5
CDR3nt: TGTGCCAGCAGCTCGACAGGTATCTACGAGCAGTACTTC
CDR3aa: CASSSTGIYEQYF

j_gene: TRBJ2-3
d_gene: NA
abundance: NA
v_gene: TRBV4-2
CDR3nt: TGTGCCAGCAGCCAAGAGCGTTATAGCACAGATACGCAGTATTTT
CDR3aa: CASSQERYSTDTQYF

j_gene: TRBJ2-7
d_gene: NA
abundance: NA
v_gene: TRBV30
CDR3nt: TGTGCCTGGATTCTTCTGGCAGGTGAGAGCTCCTACGAGCAGTACTTC
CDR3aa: CAWILLAGESSYEQYF

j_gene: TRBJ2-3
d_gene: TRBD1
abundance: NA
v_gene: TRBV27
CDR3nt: TGTGCCAGCAGTATTTCCGGGACAGGGGTAGATACGCAGTATTTT
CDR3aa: CASSISGTGVDTQYF

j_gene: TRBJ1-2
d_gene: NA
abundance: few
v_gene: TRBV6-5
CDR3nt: TGTGCCAGCAGGCCGGGACAAGGCGGCTACACCTTC
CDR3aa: CASRPGQGGYTF

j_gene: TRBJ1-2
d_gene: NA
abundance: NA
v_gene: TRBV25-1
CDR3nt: TGTGCCAGCAGCCCAACCGAGATCCTAAACTATGGCTACACCTTC
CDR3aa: CASSPTEILNYGYTF

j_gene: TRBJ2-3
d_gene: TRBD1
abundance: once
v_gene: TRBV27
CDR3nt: TGTGCCAGCAGCGCAATCGGGACAGCGACAGATACGCAGTATTTT
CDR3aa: CASSAIGTATDTQYF

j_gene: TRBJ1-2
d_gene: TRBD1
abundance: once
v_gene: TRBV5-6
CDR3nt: TGTGCCACCACCAGGGGGGTAATCTATGGCTACACCTTC
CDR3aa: CATTRGVIYGYTF